The 26 T cell receptor beta chains below all came from one sample that was sequenced in a study of cytotoxic CD8 clonotypes in ibrutinib-treated CLL. TCRdb keeps only in-frame clones here, not all; method: immunoSEQ multiplex PCR. The sample shows more than 75,000 clones, about 74% of them seen only once. The starting material was PBMCs, obtained after 24 months of ibrutinib treatment. The receptors were sampled from a human donor with chronic lymphocytic leukemia.

The chain combines TRBV7-9 with TRBJ1-4; D unclear. Between the trimmed V and J ends, which lost 2 bases and 7 bases, there was a span of 11 bases. The CDR3 has 14 residues. Germline loops: CDR1 SEHNR, CDR2 FQNEAQ (reference sequence). The CDR3 sequence is CASSLQRSVEKLFF. The CDR3 region has the DNA TGTGCCAGCAGCTTACAAAGAAGTGTTGAAAAACTGTTTTTT.

This clone was recorded once. This chain links TRBV6-5 with TRBJ2-3, with 9 bases that match TRBD2. The germline CDR1 and CDR2 sequences are MNHEY and SVGAGI. This CDR3 region has 16 residues. Trimming cost V 0 bases and J 6 bases; bases outside gene matches: 7. The chain's CDR3 is CASSYSGTSLSDTQYF. CDR3 nucleotide sequence: TGTGCCAGCAGTTACTCGGGGACTAGCTTATCGGATACGCAGTATTTT.

CDR3 loop: CASSSAEEQYF. Here the CDR3 DNA reads TGCGCCAGCAGCTCCGCGGAGGAGCAGTACTTC. The chain uses TRBV5-1 and TRBJ2-7; D not resolved. The V gene lost 3 bases and the J gene lost 7 bases, with 8 bases spanning the gap. The CDR3 spans 11 residues. Germline values: CDR1 SGHRS, CDR2 YFSETQ.

The gene calls are TRBV27 and TRBJ1-5; D is uncertain. The V end was cut by 2 bases, the J end by 6 bases, with 11 bases between. This CDR3 has 14 residues. Germline V gene data show CDR1 as MNHEY and CDR2 as SMNVEV (reference sequence). CDR3 nucleotides: TGTGCCAGCAGTTTACAACCTTGGGGTCAGCCCCAGCATTTT. Translating gives CASSLQPWGQPQHF.

This sequence joins TRBV14 and TRBJ1-2, with TRBD1 as a possible D gene (6 bases). Deletions cut 1 base from V and 6 bases from J, with 9 bases between. The CDR3 extends over 13 amino acids. Germline CDR1 is SGHDN and CDR2 is FVKESK. In nucleotides, the CDR3 is TGTGCCAGCAGCCAAGCACGGGGGCATGGCTACACCTTC. Its translation is CASSQARGHGYTF.

The chain links TRBV4-2 to TRBJ2-2, with 7 nucleotides matching TRBD2. This CDR3 contains 16 residues. V lost 2 bases, J lost 3 bases, and 6 bases stayed unmatched. The V gene's germline CDR1 is LGHNA and CDR2 YNFKEQ. The CDR3 DNA is TGTGCCAGCAGCCAATTGGGCGCGGGAGACACCGGGGAGCTGTTTTTT. Its translation is CASSQLGAGDTGELFF.

The chain has TRBV5-1 and TRBJ1-1, with D hard to call. Trimming removed 4 bases from V and 4 bases from J, with 14 bases in between. The CDR3 runs 14 residues. Germline CDR1 is SGHRS and CDR2 is YFSETQ. CDR3 DNA: TGCGCCAGCAGCGGGTGGGGTTCGCGCACTGAAGCTTTCTTT. Translation gives CASSGWGSRTEAFF.

V usage is TRBV6-6 and J usage is TRBJ2-1; D unresolved. This CDR3 comprises 14 residues. The ends were cut back, 0 bases at V and 7 bases at J, with 10 bases in the middle. Germline V gives CDR1 MNHNY, CDR2 SVGAGI (reference sequence). CDR3 sequence reads: CASSYSIARNEQFF. CDR3 nucleotide sequence: TGTGCCAGCAGTTACTCGATCGCTAGAAATGAGCAGTTCTTC.

The chain combines TRBV2 with TRBJ2-7; D remains unclear. V dropped 3 bases and J dropped 1 base, with 7 bases sitting between them. CDR3 length: 13 residues. CDR1 and CDR2 from the germline V gene are SNHLY and FYNNEI. CDR3 nucleotide sequence: TGTGCCAGCAGTGATAAGGGTTCCTACGAGCAGTACTTC. It specifies CASSDKGSYEQYF. Full variable domain (rest looked up from reference TRBV2 and TRBJ2-7): EPEVTQTPSHQVTQMGQEVILRCVPISNHLYFYWYRQILGQKVEFLVSFYNNEISEKSEIFDDQFSVERPDGSNFTLKIRSTKLEDSAMYFCASSDKGSYEQYFGPGTRLTVT.

This rearrangement joins TRBV7-3 to TRBJ2-1; the match to TRBD2 covers 10 bases. The ends lost 2 bases at V and 4 bases at J; junction bases unmatched: 2. The CDR3 consists of 15 residues. Germline V CDR1 and CDR2: SGHTA, FQGTGA. CDR3 DNA: TGTGCCAGCAGCTTACGACTAGCGGGTTACAATGAGCAGTTCTTC. This translates into CASSLRLAGYNEQFF.

V is TRBV10-3 and J is TRBJ2-1, with TRBD2 matching 7 bases. The V and J ends lost 2 bases and 3 bases, in that order; junction bases with no gene match: 7. Germline CDR1 ENHRY, CDR2 SYGVKD. This CDR3 contains 16 residues. The CDR3 loop reads CAISERGRELYNEQFF. The CDR3 region has the DNA TGTGCCATCAGTGAGAGAGGGCGGGAGCTCTACAATGAGCAGTTCTTC.

This clone occurred once. This chain links TRBV5-4 with TRBJ1-3; the D gene is possibly TRBD1 (6 bases). The CDR3 loop spans 16 amino acids. The ends were cut back, 4 bases at V and 1 base at J, with 15 bases in the middle. CDR1 SGHNT and CDR2 YYREEE come from the germline V gene (reference sequence). CDR3 in DNA: TGTGCCAGCAGCACCAGGGGTCGGTCGTCTGGAAACACCATATATTTT. Encoded protein: CASSTRGRSSGNTIYF.

This chain uses TRBV29-1 with TRBJ1-2; a weak D match, TRBD1 (6 bases). The ends were cut back, 6 bases at V and 2 bases at J, with 16 bases in the middle. The CDR3 loop spans 14 amino acids. Per germline, CDR1 SQVTM and CDR2 ANQGSEA. CDR3 sequence (DNA): TGCAGCGTCCCTGAGACAGGTGGGAACTATGGCTACACCTTC. This gives the protein CSVPETGGNYGYTF.

This chain uses TRBV7-2 with TRBJ2-5, with TRBD2 matching 7 bases. CDR3 length equals 13 residues. With 5 bases clipped from V and 4 bases from J, the junction kept 4 bases outside the gene matches. In germline, CDR1 is SGHTA, CDR2 FQGNSA. The CDR3 DNA reads TGTGCCAGCAGCCTTAGCGGGCGAGAGACCCAGTACTTC. As protein: CASSLSGRETQYF.

The chain joins TRBV5-6 to TRBJ2-7; 8 bases are a match to TRBD2. The germline V gene encodes CDR1 SGHDT and CDR2 YYEEEE. The CDR3 totals 14 residues. The V gene end was trimmed by 2 bases and the J gene end by 5 bases; junction bases not matched to a gene: 6. CDR3 sequence reads: CASSFPGGKNEQYF. The CDR3 DNA sequence: TGTGCCAGCAGCTTCCCGGGGGGGAAAAACGAGCAGTACTTC.

The chain recombines TRBV19 with TRBJ1-4; D is perhaps TRBD1 (5 bases). Per germline, CDR1 LNHDA and CDR2 SQIVND (reference sequence). The V and J ends lost 10 bases and 0 bases respectively, with 15 bases between them. The CDR3 contains 15 residues. The CDR3: CATGQGSATNEKLFF. The CDR3 coding sequence is TGTGCCACCGGACAAGGCTCTGCAACTAATGAAAAACTGTTTTTT.

The J gene is TRBJ2-7, the V gene TRBV2, with 9 nucleotides matching TRBD2. CDR1 SNHLY and CDR2 FYNNEI come from the germline V gene. CDR3 length: 14 amino acids. Trimming at V came to 5 bases and at J to 7 bases, leaving 9 bases not matched to a gene. CDR3 sequence reads: CASSPGTSLYEQYF. The CDR3 DNA reads TGTGCCAGCAGTCCCGGGACTAGCCTCTATGAGCAGTACTTC.

The chain recombines TRBV28 with TRBJ1-2, with TRBD1 matching over 9 bases. In germline, CDR1 is MDHEN, CDR2 SYDVKM. CDR3 length: 15 amino acids. J was trimmed by 4 bases and V by 5 bases; bases with no gene match: 8. CDR3 protein: CASSTGGRTVYGYTF. The CDR3 coding sequence is TGTGCCAGCAGTACAGGGGGCCGAACGGTCTATGGCTACACCTTC.

As concerns this clone: A read error may account for a junction end that differs from germline. The chain employs TRBV27 and TRBJ2-5; D may be TRBD2 (7 bases). The CDR3 spans 15 residues. Germline CDR1 MNHEY, CDR2 SMNVEV (reference sequence). The CDR3: CASSLTPGGQGTQYF. The CDR3, as DNA: TGTGCCAGCAGTTTAACCCCCGGGGGGCAAGGGACCCAGTACTTC.

This clone appeared once. The gene calls are TRBV11-2 and TRBJ1-2; the D is unclear. This CDR3 spans 13 amino acids. Trimming shortened V by 1 base and J by 6 bases, and 9 bases separated the two germline ends. CDR1 is SGHAT, CDR2 FQNNGV, per germline. Written as DNA, the CDR3 is TGTGCCAGCAGCTTAGGGCCAGACAATGGCTACACCTTC. Its translation is CASSLGPDNGYTF. Variable domain in full (rest from reference TRBV11-2 and TRBJ1-2): EAGVAQSPRYKIIEKRQSVAFWCNPISGHATLYWYQQILGQGPKLLIQFQNNGVVDDSQLPKDRFSAERLKGVDSTLKIQPAKLEDSAVYLCASSLGPDNGYTFGSGTRLTVV.

The chain combines TRBV28 with TRBJ2-5, with D unclear. The V end lost 3 bases, the J end lost 0 bases, and 11 bases lay between the germline ends. The CDR3 totals 15 residues. Germline V gene sequence: CDR1 MDHEN, CDR2 SYDVKM. The CDR3 loop is CASSFGHSYQETQYF. CDR3 nucleotides: TGTGCCAGCAGTTTCGGGCACTCGTACCAAGAGACCCAGTACTTC.

The rearrangement links TRBV18 to TRBJ1-5; the D is unclear. CDR1 is KGHSH and CDR2 is LQKENI in the germline V gene. Trimming left V 6 bases short and J 2 bases short, with 14 bases between. The CDR3 has 15 residues. This CDR3 is CASSGPGAGNQPQHF. In DNA form, the CDR3 reads TGTGCCAGCTCCGGACCCGGAGCGGGCAATCAGCCCCAGCATTTT.

This clone was seen only once. The genes are TRBV14 and TRBJ2-5; no definite D call. In germline, CDR1 is SGHDN, CDR2 FVKESK. The V end lost 2 bases, the J end lost 1 base, and 5 bases lay between the germline ends. This CDR3 is built from 13 residues. DNA of the CDR3: TGTGCCAGCAGCCAACTCATCCAAGAGACCCAGTACTTC. Its translation: CASSQLIQETQYF.

The chain has TRBV11-2 and TRBJ2-5; no clear D. This CDR3 has 11 residues. V shed 7 bases and J shed 5 bases, with 8 bases lying between them. Germline CDR1 SGHAT, CDR2 FQNNGV. The CDR3 DNA sequence: TGTGCCAGCACCATCTCGGAGACCCAGTACTTC. As protein: CASTISETQYF.

This chain links TRBV11-2 with TRBJ2-5; TRBD2 matches at 11 bases. V lost 5 bases and J lost 5; bases outside the gene matches: 10. There are 16 residues in the CDR3. Germline CDR1 reads SGHAT; CDR2 reads FQNNGV. CDR3 DNA sequence: TGTGCCAGCAGCGCATTTACGGCTAGCGGGGGGGAGACCCAGTACTTC. It specifies CASSAFTASGGETQYF.

Only one count was recorded for this clone. CDR3 sequence: CASTTPPGREPQHF. In DNA, the CDR3 is TGTGCCAGCACCACCCCCCCCGGGAGAGAGCCCCAGCATTTT. This chain uses TRBV25-1 with TRBJ1-5; D is ambiguous. V gave up 7 bases and J gave up 8 bases, with 18 bases separating them. The CDR3 loop spans 14 amino acids. CDR1 and CDR2 from the germline V gene are MGHDK and SYGVNS.